This entry lists 8 T cell receptor beta chains sequenced from one sample in a study of response to subunit inactivated influenza vaccine. TCRdb redid the calling of the RT-PCR reads with MiXCR, one entry per CDR3 protein. The table has 250,000 to 350,000 distinct CDR3 sequences, roughly 20% seen once; the top ten hold about 9.4%. Material: PBMCs from blood, obtained 21 months after vaccination. The receptors stem from a man aged 45-69 years who received an inactivated influenza vaccine.

This clonotype was recorded at least ten times. The chain is built from TRBV4-1 and TRBJ1-4; D gene unclear. V lost 6 bases, J lost 0 bases, and 14 bases lay in between. Germline CDR1 is MGHRA and CDR2 is YSYEKL. The CDR3 sequence is 16 residues long. The CDR3 loop reads CASRTREAATNEKLFF. The CDR3 DNA follows: TGCGCCAGCAGAACGCGGGAGGCCGCAACTAATGAAAAACTGTTTTTT.

This clonotype was counted many times. This chain links TRBV12-3 or TRBV12-4 with TRBJ1-2; D ambiguous. Trimming stripped 3 bases from V and 8 bases from J, with 13 bases between. This CDR3 has 13 amino acids. The CDR3, as DNA: TGTGCCAGCAGTTTTATTCTGGACGTAGGCTACACCTTC. It is translated as CASSFILDVGYTF.

In this sample, this clonotype turned up many times. The rearrangement uses TRBV7-9 and TRBJ1-1; the D is unclear. Looked up from germline, CDR1 is SEHNR and CDR2 is FQNEAQ (reference sequence). CDR3 length: 11 amino acids. Deletions cut 5 bases from V and 7 bases from J, with 8 bases between. CDR3 sequence reads: CASSLGSEAFF. As DNA, the CDR3 is TGTGCCAGCAGCCTCGGGAGTGAAGCTTTCTTT.

This clonotype has a single count. The genes are TRBV7-9 and TRBJ2-3, with D perhaps TRBD2 (5 bases). Germline CDR1 and CDR2: SEHNR and FQNEAQ (reference sequence). V gave up 11 bases and J gave up 4 bases, with 19 bases separating them. The CDR3 is 14 amino acids. The CDR3 nucleotides read TGTGCCGGAGGTGGGGAATCCCAACCAGATACGCAGTATTTT. This gives the protein CAGGGESQPDTQYF.

The chain joins TRBV7-2 to TRBJ2-3; the D is unclear. V was trimmed by 4 bases and J by 3 bases, leaving 11 bases between them. Per germline, CDR1 SGHTA and CDR2 FQGNSA. The CDR3 runs 14 residues. The DNA for the CDR3 is TGTGCCAGCAGCTCCTCCGACATGACAGATACGCAGTATTTT. Residues: CASSSSDMTDTQYF.

The rearrangement joins TRBV7-2 to TRBJ2-7, with 8 bases fitting TRBD2. The CDR3 length is 14 residues. The germline V gene encodes CDR1 SGHTA and CDR2 FQGNSA. V lost 6 bases, J lost 3 bases, and 7 bases stayed unmatched. The CDR3 here is CASSLSGTSYEQYF. As DNA, the CDR3 is TGTGCCAGCAGTCTCAGTGGGACTAGCTACGAGCAGTACTTC.

This clonotype was counted only a few times. This chain joins TRBV7-9 and TRBJ2-1, with D uncertain. V shed 5 bases and J shed 9 bases, with 11 bases lying between them. CDR1 and CDR2 (germline): SEHNR, FQNEAQ (reference sequence). CDR3 length: 12 residues. The CDR3 sequence is CASSKGLSEQFF. The CDR3 DNA follows: TGTGCCAGCAGCAAAGGCCTCTCTGAGCAGTTCTTC.

The genes are TRBV6-5 and TRBJ1-5, with D unresolved. The V gene lost 6 bases and the J gene lost 6 bases, with 9 bases spanning the gap. CDR3 length equals 12 residues. Germline CDR1 MNHEY, CDR2 SVGAGI. CDR3 sequence reads: CASRPISQPQHF. In DNA, the CDR3 is TGTGCCAGCAGGCCAATTAGTCAGCCCCAGCATTTT.